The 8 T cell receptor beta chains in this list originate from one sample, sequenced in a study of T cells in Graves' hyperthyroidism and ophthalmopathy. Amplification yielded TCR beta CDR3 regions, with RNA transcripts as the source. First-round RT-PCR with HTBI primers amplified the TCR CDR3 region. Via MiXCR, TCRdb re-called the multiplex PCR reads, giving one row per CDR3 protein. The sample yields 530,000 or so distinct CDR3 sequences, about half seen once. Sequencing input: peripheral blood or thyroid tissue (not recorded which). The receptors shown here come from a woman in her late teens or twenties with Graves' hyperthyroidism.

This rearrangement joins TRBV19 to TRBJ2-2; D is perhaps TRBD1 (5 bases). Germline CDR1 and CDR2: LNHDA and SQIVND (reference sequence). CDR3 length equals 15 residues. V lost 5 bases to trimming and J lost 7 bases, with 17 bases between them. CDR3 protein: CASSPYVGESGELFF. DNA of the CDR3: TGTGCCAGTAGTCCGTATGTAGGGGAAAGCGGGGAGCTGTTTTTT. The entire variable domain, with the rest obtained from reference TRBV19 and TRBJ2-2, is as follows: DGGITQSPKYLFRKEGQNVTLSCEQNLNHDAMYWYRQDPGQGLRLIYYSQIVNDFQKGDIAEGYSVSREKKESFPLTVTSAQKNPTAFYLCASSPYVGESGELFFGEGSRLTVL.

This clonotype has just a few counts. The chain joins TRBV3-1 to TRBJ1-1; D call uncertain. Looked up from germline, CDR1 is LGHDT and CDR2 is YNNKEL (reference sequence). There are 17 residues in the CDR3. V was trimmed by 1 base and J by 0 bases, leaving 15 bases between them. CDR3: CASSQVTTRAVNTEAFF. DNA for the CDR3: TGTGCCAGCAGCCAAGTTACCACCCGAGCGGTGAACACTGAAGCTTTCTTT.

CDR3 bases: TGTGCCACCAGTATCAGGTCAGGGACACCCACCGGGGAGCTGTTTTTT. The encoded protein is CATSIRSGTPTGELFF. V is TRBV24-1 and J is TRBJ2-2, with D perhaps matching TRBD1 (6 bases). V shed 6 bases and J shed 4 bases, with 17 bases lying between them. Looked up from germline, CDR1 is KGHDR and CDR2 is SFDVKD. This CDR3 contains 16 residues.

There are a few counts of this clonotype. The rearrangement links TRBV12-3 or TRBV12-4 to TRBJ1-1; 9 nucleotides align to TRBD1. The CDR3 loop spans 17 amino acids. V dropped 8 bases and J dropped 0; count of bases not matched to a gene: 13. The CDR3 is CASSLGTGSTVNTEAFF. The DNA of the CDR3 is TGTGCCAGCTCACTAGGGACAGGGTCCACTGTGAACACTGAAGCTTTCTTT.

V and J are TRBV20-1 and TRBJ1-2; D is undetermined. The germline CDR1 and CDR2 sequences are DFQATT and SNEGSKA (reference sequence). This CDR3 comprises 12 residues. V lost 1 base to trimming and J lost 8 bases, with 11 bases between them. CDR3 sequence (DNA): TGCAGTGCTAGAGTTGGGATAAGGGGCTACACCTTC. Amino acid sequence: CSARVGIRGYTF.

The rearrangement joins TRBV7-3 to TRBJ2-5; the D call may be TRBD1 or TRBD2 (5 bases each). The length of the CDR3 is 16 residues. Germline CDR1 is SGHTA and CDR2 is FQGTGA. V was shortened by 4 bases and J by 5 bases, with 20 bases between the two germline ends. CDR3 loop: CASSSLWGPSGETQYF. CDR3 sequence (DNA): TGTGCCAGCAGCTCACTCTGGGGACCCTCGGGGGAGACCCAGTACTTC.

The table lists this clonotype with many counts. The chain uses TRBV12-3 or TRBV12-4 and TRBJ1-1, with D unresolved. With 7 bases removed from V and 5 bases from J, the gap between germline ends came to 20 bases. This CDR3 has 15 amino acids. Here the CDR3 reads CASTPPPMSATEAFF. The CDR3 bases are TGTGCCAGCACCCCCCCCCCAATGTCGGCGACTGAAGCTTTCTTT.

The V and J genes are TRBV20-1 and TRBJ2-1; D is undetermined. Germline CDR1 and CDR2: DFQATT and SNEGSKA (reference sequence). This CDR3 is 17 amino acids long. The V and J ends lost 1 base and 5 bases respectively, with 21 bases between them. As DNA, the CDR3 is TGCAGTGCTAGAGCACCTCGCACACTTTCTAGGGACAATGAGCAGTTCTTC. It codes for CSARAPRTLSRDNEQFF.